Listed here are 3 T cell receptor beta chains from one sample, sequenced in a study of glioma-infiltrating T cells after dendritic cell vaccination. Assay: immunoSEQ multiplex PCR; the TCRdb copy retains only in-frame clones and omits some. This sample carries around 83,000 clones, 85% of them seen once, and the ten largest clones take over 6.5%. Stated time point: after dendritic cell vaccination, including at tumor progression/relapse. The sequencing here drew on blood, taken after dendritic cell vaccination. The receptors originated from a human donor with glioblastoma.

This chain uses TRBV19 with TRBJ1-5, with TRBD1 matching over 9 bases. The CDR3 runs to 15 residues. V lost 6 bases, J lost 5 bases, and 8 bases stayed unmatched. Germline CDR1 is LNHDA and CDR2 is SQIVND (reference sequence). CDR3 amino acids: CASSRTTGGYQPQHF. CDR3 sequence (DNA): TGTGCCAGTAGCCGTACAACAGGGGGCTATCAGCCCCAGCATTTT. The whole variable domain, filled in from reference TRBV19 and TRBJ1-5, reads DGGITQSPKYLFRKEGQNVTLSCEQNLNHDAMYWYRQDPGQGLRLIYYSQIVNDFQKGDIAEGYSVSREKKESFPLTVTSAQKNPTAFYLCASSRTTGGYQPQHFGDGTRLSIL.

The chain combines TRBV6-1 with TRBJ2-2; D is perhaps TRBD1 (5 bases). Per germline, CDR1 MNHNS and CDR2 SASEGT. Trimming cost V 3 bases and J 4 bases, with 15 bases left between them. The CDR3 spans 16 residues. CDR3 nucleotides: TGTGCCAGCAGTGACCCGAGTCAGGGTGGCACCGGGGAGCTGTTTTTT. Protein sequence: CASSDPSQGGTGELFF.

V is TRBV27 and J is TRBJ1-1; 8 bases line up with TRBD1. The V gene end was trimmed by 3 bases and the J gene end by 5 bases; junction bases not matched to a gene: 8. The CDR3 has 15 amino acids. CDR1 is MNHEY and CDR2 is SMNVEV in the germline V gene (reference sequence). In DNA form, the CDR3 reads TGTGCCAGCAGTTTTACCCAGGGGGCGGGGACTGAAGCTTTCTTT. It codes for CASSFTQGAGTEAFF.